This T cell receptor (beta chain) was captured in a study of blood T cell repertoires in COVID-19. Germline CDR1 and CDR2: MNHEY and SMNVEV (reference sequence). V lost 6 bases to trimming and J lost 8 bases; unmatched junction nucleotides: 11. This CDR3 region has 15 residues. Living in about two dozen US areas, the participants were between about 18 and 95 years of age. Using immunoSEQ multiplex PCR, the repertoire was profiled, and TCRdb retains in-frame clones only, with some absent. Here the sample spans about 300,000 clones, 70% to 90% being singletons. The TCR sequence derives from a young woman who had recovered from COVID-19. V and J are TRBV27 and TRBJ2-1; 9 positions match TRBD2. Sequenced sample: PBMCs or T cells enriched from blood (not recorded which). The CDR3 region has the DNA TGTGCCAGCAGACCCGCGGGGGGGCCAATACATGAGCAGTTCTTC. Encoded protein: CASRPAGGPIHEQFF.